This is a list of T cell receptor beta chains from one sample in a study of cytomegalovirus exposure and HLA in healthy donors. Sequencing was performed with immunoSEQ multiplex PCR; in TCRdb, only in-frame clones are kept and a portion is missing. The profile shows under 150,000 clones, approximately 82% of them singletons. Material: PBMCs. The receptors were gathered from a man aged 25 to 40 in good health and CMV-seropositive. Both conserved end residues are part of each CDR3. The D gene is left open where the match is weak. Clone size is shown for a subset of rows, as once, few, many or a class of expanded clone.

v_gene: TRBV28
j_gene: TRBJ1-4
d_gene: NA
abundance: few
CDR3nt: TGTGCCAGCAGTTTGAAGTCCGGTGCTAATGAAAAACTGTTTTTT
CDR3aa: CASSLKSGANEKLFF

v_gene: TRBV10-3
j_gene: TRBJ1-4
d_gene: NA
abundance: NA
CDR3nt: TGTGCCATCAGTGAGTCGGACGGGGGTAATGAAAAACTGTTTTTT
CDR3aa: CAISESDGGNEKLFF

v_gene: TRBV7-9
j_gene: TRBJ1-5
d_gene: NA
abundance: NA
CDR3nt: TGTGCCAGCAGCTTAGGAGTTCATAGCAATCAGCCCCAGCATTTT
CDR3aa: CASSLGVHSNQPQHF

v_gene: TRBV7-6
j_gene: TRBJ1-4
d_gene: NA
abundance: NA
CDR3nt: TGTGCCAGCAGCTTTCAGGGGTGGGCAACTAATGAAAAACTGTTTTTT
CDR3aa: CASSFQGWATNEKLFF

v_gene: TRBV2
j_gene: TRBJ2-7
d_gene: TRBD2
abundance: NA
CDR3nt: TGTGCCAGCAGTGCGACTAGCGGGAGCTCCTACGAGCAGTACTTC
CDR3aa: CASSATSGSSYEQYF

v_gene: TRBV19
j_gene: TRBJ1-1
d_gene: NA
abundance: many
CDR3nt: TGTGCCAGTAGTCGGACAGCGAACACTGAAGCTTTCTTT
CDR3aa: CASSRTANTEAFF

v_gene: TRBV7-3
j_gene: TRBJ1-1
d_gene: NA
abundance: NA
CDR3nt: TGTGCCAGCAGCCGTCAACAGGGTGACACTGAAGCTTTCTTT
CDR3aa: CASSRQQGDTEAFF

v_gene: TRBV7-9
j_gene: TRBJ2-3
d_gene: NA
abundance: NA
CDR3nt: TGTGCCAGCAGGCGTCAGACCCTGGGGGCGGCGAGGAGCACAGATACGCAGTATTTT
CDR3aa: CASRRQTLGAARSTDTQYF

v_gene: TRBV29-1
j_gene: TRBJ2-7
d_gene: TRBD1
abundance: NA
CDR3nt: TGCAGCGCTACGGGACAGGGGACCTACGAGCAGTACTTC
CDR3aa: CSATGQGTYEQYF

v_gene: TRBV29-1
j_gene: TRBJ1-4
d_gene: NA
abundance: NA
CDR3nt: TGCAGCGTTGAACCACAGGATGGTGAAAAACTGTTTTTT
CDR3aa: CSVEPQDGEKLFF

v_gene: TRBV6-5
j_gene: TRBJ2-7
d_gene: NA
abundance: NA
CDR3nt: TGTGCCGGCAGAGAGACAGTTTCCTACGAGCAGTACTTC
CDR3aa: CAGRETVSYEQYF

v_gene: TRBV7-2
j_gene: TRBJ1-5
d_gene: TRBD1
abundance: once
CDR3nt: TGTGCCAGCAGCCATCCACCGGGACAGGGGTCATGGACCCAGCATTTT
CDR3aa: CASSHPPGQGSWTQHF

v_gene: TRBV5-1
j_gene: TRBJ1-3
d_gene: NA
abundance: few
CDR3nt: TGCGCCAGCAGCCCGGGAGGAGGCAACACCATATATTTT
CDR3aa: CASSPGGGNTIYF

v_gene: TRBV19
j_gene: TRBJ2-5
d_gene: NA
abundance: NA
CDR3nt: TGTGCCAGTAGTAGCCTTCGGCAGGGGATGGAGACCCAGTACTTC
CDR3aa: CASSSLRQGMETQYF

v_gene: TRBV28
j_gene: TRBJ2-3
d_gene: TRBD2
abundance: NA
CDR3nt: TGTGCCAGCAGTCACGGCGGGAGCAAAGATACGCAGTATTTT
CDR3aa: CASSHGGSKDTQYF

v_gene: TRBV11-2
j_gene: TRBJ2-2
d_gene: NA
abundance: NA
CDR3nt: TGTGCCAGCAGCTTCCGAGTCGGTATGCGGGGCACCGGGGAGCTGTTTTTT
CDR3aa: CASSFRVGMRGTGELFF

v_gene: TRBV28
j_gene: TRBJ2-5
d_gene: TRBD2
abundance: few
CDR3nt: TGTGCCAGCAGTTTAGGGGGCGGGGGGATTCGGGAGACCCAGTACTTC
CDR3aa: CASSLGGGGIRETQYF

v_gene: TRBV4-1
j_gene: TRBJ2-1
d_gene: TRBD2
abundance: NA
CDR3nt: TGCGCCAGCAGCCAACTCGCGGGGGACCTCGGGGACAATGAGCAGTTCTTC
CDR3aa: CASSQLAGDLGDNEQFF

v_gene: TRBV28
j_gene: TRBJ2-7
d_gene: TRBD2
abundance: NA
CDR3nt: TGTGCCAGCAGTTGGTCATTAGCGGGAGGAAGATACGAGCAGTACTTC
CDR3aa: CASSWSLAGGRYEQYF

v_gene: TRBV9
j_gene: TRBJ2-3
d_gene: TRBD2
abundance: NA
CDR3nt: TGTGCCAGCAGCGTTTCTAGCGGGATGGGCACAGATACGCAGTATTTT
CDR3aa: CASSVSSGMGTDTQYF

v_gene: TRBV27
j_gene: TRBJ2-7
d_gene: TRBD2
abundance: NA
CDR3nt: TGTGCCAGCAGTTCTCCGACTAGCGGGGGGCCGAACTCCTACGAGCAGTACTTC
CDR3aa: CASSSPTSGGPNSYEQYF

v_gene: TRBV5-4
j_gene: TRBJ1-2
d_gene: TRBD1
abundance: NA
CDR3nt: TGTGCCAGCAGCTCATTAACGACAGGGTTCGGCTATGGCTACACCTTC
CDR3aa: CASSSLTTGFGYGYTF

v_gene: TRBV2
j_gene: TRBJ2-7
d_gene: TRBD1
abundance: NA
CDR3nt: TGTGCCAGCAGAAAGGGTCTCCGGGACAGGGGGGACGAGCAGTACTTC
CDR3aa: CASRKGLRDRGDEQYF

v_gene: TRBV29-1
j_gene: TRBJ2-6
d_gene: NA
abundance: NA
CDR3nt: TGCAGCGTCTATGAGGCCAACGTCCTGACTTTC
CDR3aa: CSVYEANVLTF

v_gene: TRBV10-3
j_gene: TRBJ1-2
d_gene: NA
abundance: NA
CDR3nt: TGTGCCATCAGTGGAACAGGACCCTATTTCCCTATCGGCTACACCTTC
CDR3aa: CAISGTGPYFPIGYTF

v_gene: TRBV28
j_gene: TRBJ2-2
d_gene: NA
abundance: once
CDR3nt: TGTGCCAGCTTTTCCCCGGGGGAGCTGTTTTTT
CDR3aa: CASFSPGELFF

v_gene: TRBV7-2
j_gene: TRBJ1-2
d_gene: NA
abundance: NA
CDR3nt: TGTGCCAGCAGTCCGGGACTTCAAAACTATGGCTACACCTTC
CDR3aa: CASSPGLQNYGYTF

v_gene: TRBV27
j_gene: TRBJ2-3
d_gene: NA
abundance: NA
CDR3nt: TGTGCCAGCAGTTTACGGCTACCTCCACGGGCAGATACGCAGTATTTT
CDR3aa: CASSLRLPPRADTQYF

v_gene: TRBV18
j_gene: TRBJ2-3
d_gene: TRBD2
abundance: NA
CDR3nt: TGTGCCAGCTCTAGCGGGAGTGGTCGCACAGATACGCAGTATTTT
CDR3aa: CASSSGSGRTDTQYF

v_gene: TRBV29-1
j_gene: TRBJ2-5
d_gene: NA
abundance: NA
CDR3nt: TGCAGCGTGAACGGACAACAAGAGACCCAGTACTTC
CDR3aa: CSVNGQQETQYF

v_gene: TRBV11-3
j_gene: TRBJ2-1
d_gene: NA
abundance: NA
CDR3nt: TGTGCCAGCAGCTCCCTAAACAGGGAGAACAATGAGCAGTTCTTC
CDR3aa: CASSSLNRENNEQFF

v_gene: TRBV11-2
j_gene: TRBJ2-1
d_gene: TRBD2
abundance: NA
CDR3nt: TGTGCCAGCAGCTCTCTAGCGGGATATGGTGAGCAGTTCTTC
CDR3aa: CASSSLAGYGEQFF

v_gene: TRBV4-2
j_gene: TRBJ2-7
d_gene: NA
abundance: NA
CDR3nt: TGTGCCAGCAGCCAAGAAGGAGGGAGCGAGCAGTACTTC
CDR3aa: CASSQEGGSEQYF

v_gene: TRBV7-6
j_gene: TRBJ2-5
d_gene: NA
abundance: NA
CDR3nt: TGTGCCAGCAGTACCAGGGGAGGGGGGGAGACCCAGTACTTC
CDR3aa: CASSTRGGGETQYF

v_gene: TRBV4-1
j_gene: TRBJ2-7
d_gene: TRBD2
abundance: NA
CDR3nt: TGCGCCAGCAGCCAAGTACAGGCTAGCGGCTCCTACGAGCAGTACTTC
CDR3aa: CASSQVQASGSYEQYF

v_gene: TRBV27
j_gene: TRBJ1-1
d_gene: NA
abundance: few
CDR3nt: TGTGCCAGCACTCGGGACACTGAAGCTTTCTTT
CDR3aa: CASTRDTEAFF

v_gene: TRBV7-7
j_gene: TRBJ2-5
d_gene: TRBD1
abundance: NA
CDR3nt: TGTGCTAGCAGCGTAGGGACAGCGACGTTAACGGAGACCCAGTACTTC
CDR3aa: CASSVGTATLTETQYF

v_gene: TRBV11-2
j_gene: TRBJ2-7
d_gene: NA
abundance: NA
CDR3nt: TGTGCCAGCACCGATCTGGGGGCACCGATCGGGAAGCAGTACTTC
CDR3aa: CASTDLGAPIGKQYF

v_gene: TRBV28
j_gene: TRBJ1-1
d_gene: NA
abundance: NA
CDR3nt: TGTGCCAGCGGTGGGAGGGAGCGCGCTGAAGCTTTCTTT
CDR3aa: CASGGRERAEAFF

v_gene: TRBV7-3
j_gene: TRBJ2-1
d_gene: NA
abundance: NA
CDR3nt: TGTGCCAGCAGCACCCAAGGACAGTCCAATGAGCAGTTCTTC
CDR3aa: CASSTQGQSNEQFF

v_gene: TRBV7-9
j_gene: TRBJ1-1
d_gene: TRBD1
abundance: NA
CDR3nt: TGTGCCACCCACGGACAGGGTGGAATAGGGAACACTGAAGCTTTCTTT
CDR3aa: CATHGQGGIGNTEAFF

v_gene: TRBV27
j_gene: TRBJ1-1
d_gene: NA
abundance: NA
CDR3nt: TGTGCCAGCAGTTTGAGGCAGCACACTGAAGCTTTCTTT
CDR3aa: CASSLRQHTEAFF

v_gene: TRBV27
j_gene: TRBJ2-1
d_gene: TRBD2
abundance: NA
CDR3nt: TGTGCCAGCAGTTTATATAGCGGGAGGAGTAATGAGCAGTTCTTC
CDR3aa: CASSLYSGRSNEQFF

v_gene: TRBV12-5
j_gene: TRBJ2-7
d_gene: TRBD2
abundance: NA
CDR3nt: TGTGCTAGTGCCGCTCTAGCGGGAAGCTCCCACGAGCAGTACTTC
CDR3aa: CASAALAGSSHEQYF

v_gene: TRBV28
j_gene: TRBJ2-7
d_gene: NA
abundance: NA
CDR3nt: TGTGCCAGCAGTTCCTACAGGGCGTCCTACGAGCAGTACTTC
CDR3aa: CASSSYRASYEQYF

v_gene: TRBV6-5
j_gene: TRBJ1-2
d_gene: TRBD1
abundance: NA
CDR3nt: TGTGCCAGCAGGGAGGACAGGTTTGGCTACACCTTC
CDR3aa: CASREDRFGYTF

v_gene: TRBV28
j_gene: TRBJ1-2
d_gene: NA
abundance: NA
CDR3nt: TGTGCCAGCAGTCCCACCTACGGCTATGGCTACACCTTC
CDR3aa: CASSPTYGYGYTF

v_gene: TRBV13
j_gene: TRBJ2-5
d_gene: TRBD1
abundance: NA
CDR3nt: TGTGCCAGCAGCTTCCTCGACAGGGGGCATGAGACCCAGTACTTC
CDR3aa: CASSFLDRGHETQYF

v_gene: TRBV7-3
j_gene: TRBJ2-3
d_gene: NA
abundance: NA
CDR3nt: TGTGCCAGCAGCTCCGGCGCGGGGAGCACAGATACGCAGTATTTT
CDR3aa: CASSSGAGSTDTQYF

v_gene: TRBV28
j_gene: TRBJ1-5
d_gene: TRBD1
abundance: once
CDR3nt: TGTGCCAGCAGTTTGGGGACAGGCGAAAATCAGCCCCAGCATTTT
CDR3aa: CASSLGTGENQPQHF

v_gene: TRBV6-6
j_gene: TRBJ1-6
d_gene: NA
abundance: NA
CDR3nt: TGTGCCAGCATTCCCACTGGGGGGTATTCACCCCTCCACTTT
CDR3aa: CASIPTGGYSPLHF

v_gene: TRBV28
j_gene: TRBJ1-5
d_gene: NA
abundance: NA
CDR3nt: TGTGCCAGCAGTTTAAATCTGGGGGCGGTTTATCAGCCCCAGCATTTT
CDR3aa: CASSLNLGAVYQPQHF

v_gene: TRBV5-1
j_gene: TRBJ2-7
d_gene: NA
abundance: NA
CDR3nt: TGCGCCAGCAGCTTGGGAGCAGGTGCCTACGAGCAGTACTTC
CDR3aa: CASSLGAGAYEQYF

v_gene: TRBV4-1
j_gene: TRBJ2-7
d_gene: NA
abundance: NA
CDR3nt: TGCGCCAGCAGCCAAGCGATCTCCTACGAGCAGTACTTC
CDR3aa: CASSQAISYEQYF

v_gene: TRBV2
j_gene: TRBJ2-7
d_gene: NA
abundance: NA
CDR3nt: TGTGCCAGCAGGAACCCCGGGGGAACCTACGAGCAGTACTTC
CDR3aa: CASRNPGGTYEQYF

v_gene: TRBV5-1
j_gene: TRBJ1-2
d_gene: TRBD1
abundance: NA
CDR3nt: TGCGCCAGCAGCCCTCAGGGGGCTAACTATGGCTACACCTTC
CDR3aa: CASSPQGANYGYTF

v_gene: TRBV9
j_gene: TRBJ2-7
d_gene: NA
abundance: NA
CDR3nt: TGTGCCAGCAGCGTAGCTTGGGGAGCCTACGAGCAGTACTTC
CDR3aa: CASSVAWGAYEQYF

v_gene: TRBV6-5
j_gene: TRBJ1-3
d_gene: TRBD1
abundance: NA
CDR3nt: TGTGCCAGCAGCCTGGACAGGGCTGGAAACACCATATATTTT
CDR3aa: CASSLDRAGNTIYF

v_gene: TRBV4-1
j_gene: TRBJ1-2
d_gene: NA
abundance: NA
CDR3nt: TGCGCCAGCAGCCAAGAATCGGGGGATGGCTACACCTTC
CDR3aa: CASSQESGDGYTF

v_gene: TRBV30
j_gene: TRBJ2-7
d_gene: TRBD1
abundance: NA
CDR3nt: TGTGCCTGGACGACAGGGGGGTTTGAAGAGCAGTACTTC
CDR3aa: CAWTTGGFEEQYF